The T cell receptor (beta chain) described here comes from a study of Ad26.COV2.S vaccination and SARS-CoV-2 variants listed by TCRdb under 2021. About the investigation overall: Donors in the vaccine arm were drawn from COV1001, a multicentre, randomized, double-blind, placebo-controlled phase I-IIa trial testing Ad26.COV2.S in healthy adults. Dosing of Ad26.COV2.S was intramuscular, at either 5x10^10 or 1x10^11 viral particles, delivered as one shot or as two shots spaced 56 days apart. TCRbeta repertoire sequencing was used to assess the specificity and breadth of SARS-CoV-2-reactive T cell receptors after Ad26.COV2.S vaccination. A total of 32 samples were included in the TCR-sequenced set, comprising 19 Ad26.COV2.S vaccine recipients, 5 placebo recipients and 8 SARS-CoV-2 convalescent individuals. Trial participants were randomized into five groups of five: low-dose or high-dose Ad26.COV2.S given once or twice, or placebo on both occasions. Investigators did not know the trial group allocation while performing experiments and assessing outcomes. Broad study findings and their caveats: Vaccine and placebo recipients had similar non-spike TCR breadth, a finding consistent with the vaccine containing only spike. It was noted by the authors that total T cell responses may have been underestimated by the TCR breadth and depth analyses. After vaccination, spike-specific CD8+ and CD4+ T cell responses were reported to show substantial breadth. Comparing responses between vaccine doses or regimens was not something the study was powered to do. Ad26.COV2.S recipients had higher spike-specific TCR breadth than placebo recipients (P = 0.0014).

For CDR1 and CDR2, the germline V gene (reference sequence) lists MNHNY and SVGAGI. The junction shows trimming of 7 bases on V and 7 bases on J, plus 14 bases between the germline ends. Spanning cysteine to phenylalanine, the CDR3 consists of 12 amino acids. CDR3 DNA only is kept here, 36 bases in frame from base 1. Details on this clone: The specificity of this receptor is unknown. No much larger clone is present one base from it, and per-base qualities are unavailable.

The intended sense of this specimen's treatment or condition label: around 19 received Ad26.COV2.S at low or high dose, single or two shots; about 5 received placebo; per-sample allocation not given. For vaccine and placebo recipients, repertoires were sequenced using samples collected on day 63 after the first injection. Cohort 1b enrolled 20 to 30 adults aged 18-55 years at a single site in Boston, USA, between 29 July and 7 August 2020. Ad26.COV2.S was a replication-incompetent adenovirus type 26 vector that expressed a prefusion-stabilized SARS-CoV-2 spike protein derived from the original Wuhan strain. TCRbeta CDR3 regions were sequenced with the immunoSEQ Assay. After extraction, genomic DNA underwent amplification by bias-controlled multiplex PCR, followed by high-throughput sequencing. Processing in the source paper ran as follows. To quantify the absolute abundance of every unique TCRbeta CDR3 region, sequences were collapsed and filtered. T cell fraction was estimated by normalizing TCRbeta template counts to usable DNA, with usable DNA measured through amplification of reference genes found in all nucleated cells. Repertoire TCRs were annotated as SARS-CoV-2-specific by exact matching of V gene, CDR3 amino acid sequence and J gene to a known reactive TCR set. The reference SARS-CoV-2 TCR set came from MIRA and was filtered for enrichment in COVID-19-positive ImmuneCODE repertoires, removing public or cross-reactive TCRs. Using the MIRA antigens, annotated TCRs were further analysed by specific ORF or by position within an ORF. Depth was the summed frequency of annotated unique rearrangements, while breadth was defined as annotated unique rearrangements over total unique productive rearrangements. Two-sided Wilcoxon rank-sum tests were used to compare TCR breadth between groups. Entries here come from immuneACCESS through TCRdb and include only in-frame sequences with V and J called. Some clones fail to appear in such tables; in the studies checked, an unresolved V gene covers under half of the shortfall, and the cause of the remainder is unknown. The V and J calls and clone size come from that table; D and trimming were worked out from the DNA. For this sample there are some 520,000 clones; around 88% appear just once. The ten largest clonotypes hold about 13% of the sample.

The receptor chain draws on TRBV6-6 and TRBJ2-7; TRBD2 is a weak D gene call, 6 bases matching. This sample comprised peripheral blood, obtained in a trial of Ad26.COV2.S vaccine versus placebo. This receptor was obtained from a person between 18 and 65 years old who received the Ad26.COV2.S COVID-19 vaccine or a placebo. The sequenced DNA: TGTGCCAGCACGGGTTCTGGGAGGGAGCAGTACTTC. It encodes CASTGSGREQYF.